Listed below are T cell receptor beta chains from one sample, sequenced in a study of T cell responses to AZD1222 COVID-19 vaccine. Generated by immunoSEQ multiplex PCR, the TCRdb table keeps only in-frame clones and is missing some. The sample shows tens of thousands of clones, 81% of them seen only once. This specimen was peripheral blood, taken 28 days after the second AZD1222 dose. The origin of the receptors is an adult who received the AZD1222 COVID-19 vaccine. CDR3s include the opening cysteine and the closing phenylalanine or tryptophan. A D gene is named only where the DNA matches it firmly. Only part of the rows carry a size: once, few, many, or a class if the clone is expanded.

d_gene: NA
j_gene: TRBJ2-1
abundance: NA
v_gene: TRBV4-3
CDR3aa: CASSQDPRFSYNEQFF
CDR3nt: TGCGCCAGCAGCCAAGATCCCAGGTTCTCCTACAATGAGCAGTTCTTC

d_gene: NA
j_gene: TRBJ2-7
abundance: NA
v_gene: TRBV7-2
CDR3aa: CASSLDRPGPWSYEQYF
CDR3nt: TGTGCCAGCAGCTTAGACCGCCCGGGGCCGTGGAGCTACGAGCAGTACTTC

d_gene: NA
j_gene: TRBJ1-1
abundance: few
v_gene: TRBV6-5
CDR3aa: CASSYLNTEAFF
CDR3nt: TGTGCCAGCAGTTACCTGAACACTGAAGCTTTCTTT

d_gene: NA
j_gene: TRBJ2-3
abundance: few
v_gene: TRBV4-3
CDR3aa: CASSQSGAATDTQYF
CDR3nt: TGCGCCAGCAGCCAAAGTGGGGCCGCGACAGATACGCAGTATTTT

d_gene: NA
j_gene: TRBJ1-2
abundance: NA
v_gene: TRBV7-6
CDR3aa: CASSLGPRGTNGYTF
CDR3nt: TGTGCCAGCAGCTTAGGCCCTCGGGGGACGAATGGCTACACCTTC

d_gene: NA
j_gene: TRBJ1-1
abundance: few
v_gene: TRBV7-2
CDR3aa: CASSGRQNTEAFF
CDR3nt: TGTGCCAGCAGCGGACGGCAGAACACTGAAGCTTTCTTT

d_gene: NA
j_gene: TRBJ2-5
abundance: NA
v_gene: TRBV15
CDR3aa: CATSVRLGETQYF
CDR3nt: TGTGCCACCAGCGTAAGACTGGGGGAGACCCAGTACTTC

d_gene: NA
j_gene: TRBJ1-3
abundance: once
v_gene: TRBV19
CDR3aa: CASSIDSTSGNTIYF
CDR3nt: TGTGCCAGTAGTATAGATTCTACCTCTGGAAACACCATATATTTT

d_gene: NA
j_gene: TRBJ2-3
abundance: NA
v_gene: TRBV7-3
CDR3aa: CASSRTRGGPDTQYF
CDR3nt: TGTGCCAGCAGCAGGACAAGGGGGGGCCCAGATACGCAGTATTTT

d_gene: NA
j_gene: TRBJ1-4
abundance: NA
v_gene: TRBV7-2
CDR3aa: CASSPRSGSNEKLFF
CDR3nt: TGTGCCAGCAGCCCACGGTCAGGCTCTAATGAAAAACTGTTTTTT

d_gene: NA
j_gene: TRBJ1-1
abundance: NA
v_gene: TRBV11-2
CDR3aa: CASSFFSSPGVNTEAFF
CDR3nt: TGTGCCAGCAGCTTTTTTTCCTCTCCCGGAGTGAACACTGAAGCTTTCTTT

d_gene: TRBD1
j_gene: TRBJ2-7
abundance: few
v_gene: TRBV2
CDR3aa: CASTGTGGNSYEQYF
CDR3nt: TGTGCCAGCACCGGGACAGGGGGCAACTCCTACGAGCAGTACTTC

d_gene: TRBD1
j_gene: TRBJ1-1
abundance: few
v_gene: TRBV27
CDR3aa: CASSRPPGQGALTEAFF
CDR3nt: TGTGCCAGCAGCCGACCTCCGGGACAGGGGGCTCTCACTGAAGCTTTCTTT

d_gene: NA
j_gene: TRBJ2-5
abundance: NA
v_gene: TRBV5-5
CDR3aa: CASSLAGGPSSKETQYF
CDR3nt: TGTGCCAGCAGCTTGGCCGGGGGCCCCTCTTCGAAAGAGACCCAGTACTTC

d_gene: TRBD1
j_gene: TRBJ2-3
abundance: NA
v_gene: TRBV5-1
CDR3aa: CASSLSYGGQGVTDTQYF
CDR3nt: TGCGCCAGCAGCTTATCCTATGGGGGACAGGGGGTCACAGATACGCAGTATTTT

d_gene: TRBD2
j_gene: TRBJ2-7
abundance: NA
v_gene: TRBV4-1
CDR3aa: CASSQEDGWTSGSYEQYF
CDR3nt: TGCGCCAGCAGCCAAGAGGATGGGTGGACTAGCGGGAGCTACGAGCAGTACTTC

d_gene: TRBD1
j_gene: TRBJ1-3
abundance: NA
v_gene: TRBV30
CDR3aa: CAWGTGTAFGNTIYF
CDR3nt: TGTGCCTGGGGAACCGGGACAGCATTTGGAAACACCATATATTTT

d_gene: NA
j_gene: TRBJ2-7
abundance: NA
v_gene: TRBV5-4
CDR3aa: CASSLGTQTPYEQYF
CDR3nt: TGTGCCAGCAGCTTAGGGACTCAGACACCCTACGAGCAGTACTTC

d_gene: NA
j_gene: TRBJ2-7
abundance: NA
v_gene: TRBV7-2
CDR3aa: CASSLGALILSYEQYF
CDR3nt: TGTGCCAGCAGCTTAGGCGCCCTGATCCTCTCCTACGAGCAGTACTTC

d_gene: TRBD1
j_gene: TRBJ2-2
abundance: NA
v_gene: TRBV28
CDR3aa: CASRGGGTGYTGELFF
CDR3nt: TGTGCCAGCAGGGGGGGAGGGACAGGGTACACCGGGGAGCTGTTTTTT

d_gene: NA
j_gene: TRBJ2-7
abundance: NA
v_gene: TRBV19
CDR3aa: CASSIAASSYEQYF
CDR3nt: TGTGCCAGTAGTATAGCCGCTTCCTCCTACGAGCAGTACTTC

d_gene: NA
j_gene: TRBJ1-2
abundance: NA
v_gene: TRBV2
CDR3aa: CASSYLYGYTF
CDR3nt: TGTGCCAGCAGTTATCTCTATGGCTACACCTTC

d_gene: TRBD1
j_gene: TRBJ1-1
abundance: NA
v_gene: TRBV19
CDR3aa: CASTRTGANTEAFF
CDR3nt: TGTGCCAGTACTCGGACAGGGGCGAACACTGAAGCTTTCTTT

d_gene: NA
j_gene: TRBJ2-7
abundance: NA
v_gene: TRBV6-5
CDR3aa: CASSLQGYEQYF
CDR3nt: TGTGCCAGCAGCCTACAGGGCTACGAGCAGTACTTC

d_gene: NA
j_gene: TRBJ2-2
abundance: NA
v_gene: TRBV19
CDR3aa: CASSKPGQNTGELFF
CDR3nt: TGTGCCAGTAGCAAACCGGGACAGAACACCGGGGAGCTGTTTTTT

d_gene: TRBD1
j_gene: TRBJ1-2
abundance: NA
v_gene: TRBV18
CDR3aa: CASSLGQPNYGYTF
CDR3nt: TGTGCCAGCTCACTGGGACAGCCTAACTATGGCTACACCTTC

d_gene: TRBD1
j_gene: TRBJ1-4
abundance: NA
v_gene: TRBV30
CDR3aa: CAWSPGQGRGKLFF
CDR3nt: TGTGCCTGGAGTCCGGGACAGGGTCGCGGAAAACTGTTTTTT

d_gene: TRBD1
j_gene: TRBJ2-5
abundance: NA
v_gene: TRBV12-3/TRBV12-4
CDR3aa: CASSSGTGVTQYF
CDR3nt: TGTGCCAGCAGTTCCGGGACAGGGGTGACCCAGTACTTC

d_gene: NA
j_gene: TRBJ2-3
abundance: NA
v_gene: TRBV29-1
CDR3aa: CSVGLPDTQYF
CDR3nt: TGCAGCGTTGGCCTCCCGGATACGCAGTATTTT

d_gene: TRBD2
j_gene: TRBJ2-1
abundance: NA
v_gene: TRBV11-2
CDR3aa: CASSLTSGRGGYNEQFF
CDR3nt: TGTGCCAGCAGCTTGACTAGCGGGAGGGGAGGCTACAATGAGCAGTTCTTC

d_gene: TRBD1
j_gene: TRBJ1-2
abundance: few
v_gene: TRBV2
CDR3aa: CASSLRQGNGYTF
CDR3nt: TGTGCCAGCAGTCTTAGACAGGGAAATGGCTACACCTTC